This T cell receptor (beta chain) was observed in a study of blood T cells in healthy people across ages (dated by TCRdb to between 2015 and 2017). Study-level background: In model experiments, roughly one uniquely barcoded TCR beta cDNA molecule per two T cells was captured by template switching. To track age-related changes in TCR beta repertoire diversity, the study relied on deep sequencing normalized with unique cDNA molecular identifiers. Donors were grouped into four age groups: young (average 16 years), middle-aged (less than 40), aged (approximately 67) and long-lived (roughly 80). To avoid experimental bias, donors of different ages were distributed randomly across sequencing lanes. The study analyzed two additional independent replicas of 1 million unique cDNA reads from the same blood draw for two donors, one aged 18 to 30 and one aged 80 or older. What the study reported, not specific to this receptor: Compared with the aged group, more naive CD4+ T cells, fewer expanded clones and increased TCR diversity were shown by the long-lived group, suggesting age selection. Since profiling was done on bulk unsorted PBMCs, naive and antigen-experienced compartments could not be conclusively compared. Estimates of total diversity from one million sequenced T cells were regarded as lower bounds and underestimates. As age increased, observed TCR beta diversity per million T cells dropped in a roughly linear way, and a significant reduction was already evident by age 40. The CMV infection status of donors was not known, potentially confounding age-related changes in expanded clonotypes. There was a strong correlation between observed TCR beta diversity and the percentage of naive T cells measured by flow cytometry.

To note about this clonotype: Its target antigen remains unknown. Base qualities were left out, and no much larger clone turns up one base away.

Libraries came from 5' RACE. Sequencer: Illumina HiSeq 2500. A second PCR of about 6 to 11 cycles was performed with a sample-barcoded 5' primer and a J-beta primer mix. Each TCR beta cDNA molecule received a unique molecular identifier from a template-switch 5' adaptor carrying 12 random nucleotides. Each sample yielded at least 3 million CDR3-containing paired-end reads. The Mint cDNA synthesis kit, primed by a TRBC-specific oligonucleotide, was used to synthesize first-strand cDNA from all RNA. Following uracil-DNA glycosylase treatment, a first 18-cycle PCR with universal primers M1SS and BC2_uni_R was performed on all cDNA. In the original analysis: Normalization of each sample was performed by random selection of 1 million high-quality reads, each carrying a distinct molecular identifier. Instead of being binned into consensus sequences, reads that shared molecular identifiers were thrown out. MiTCR, set to a Q25 quality threshold and the strictest error-elimination algorithm, was used for CDR3 identification, clonotype clustering and error correction. Lower-bound total TCR beta diversity was estimated with a nonparametric unseen species model using Euler transformation. Starting from the raw public reads, TCRdb applied fastp trimming at Q25, assembled clones with MiXCR and retained in-frame beta chains. Identical CDR3 proteins give one entry, which carries the most common genes and DNA. The authors' filters were not applied to this entry. The sample table contains roughly 1.6 million distinct CDR3 sequences; only one count was recorded for about 31% of them. About 11% of the sample goes to the ten largest clones.

The 35 to 40 donors, aged about 6 to 95 years, were systemically healthy Caucasian individuals from Russia. Each donor gave around 9.5 milliliters of peripheral blood, collected into EDTA-treated Vacutainer tubes. Ficoll-Paque density-gradient centrifugation was used to isolate PBMCs, with at least 7 million obtained per sample. Total RNA was extracted from PBMCs with Trizol reagent, with at least 6 micrograms obtained per sample. For every donor, flow cytometry on a PBMC aliquot measured the percentage of naive CD45RAhigh/CD27high T cells. The sample consisted of blood. This TCR was sampled from a woman aged 25 to 39 in good health.

The CDR3 has the sequence CASSLASGRMYEQFF. The nucleotide sequence is TGTGCCAGCAGCTTAGCTAGCGGGAGAATGTATGAGCAGTTCTTC. The V and J genes are TRBV11-2 and TRBJ2-1; TRBD2 lines up with 10 middle nucleotides. Trimming removed 1 base from V and 8 bases from J; the gene matches leave 5 bases unexplained. Inclusive of the bounding cysteine and phenylalanine, the CDR3 is 15 residues long. The DNA shown is the 45-base CDR3, in frame from base 1. CDR1 and CDR2 were assigned from the germline V gene as SGHAT and FQNNGV. The entire variable domain, with the stretches around the CDR3 drawn from the reference TRBV11-2 and TRBJ2-1 proteins, is EAGVAQSPRYKIIEKRQSVAFWCNPISGHATLYWYQQILGQGPKLLIQFQNNGVVDDSQLPKDRFSAERLKGVDSTLKIQPAKLEDSAVYLCASSLASGRMYEQFFGPGTRLTVL.